The subject of this entry is one TCR beta chain. Profiled with immunoSEQ multiplex PCR; TCRdb holds only in-frame clones, not every one. The repertoire consists of around 94,000 clones, with about 88% occurring once and the leading ten covering 1.5% to 2%. The V gene lost 1 base and the J gene lost 3 bases, with 9 bases spanning the gap. Germline V gene sequence: CDR1 ENHRY, CDR2 SYGVKD. The CDR3 extends over 14 amino acids. These data originate in a study of blood T cell repertoires in COVID-19. Sequenced input: peripheral blood. The TCR comes from a man at least 80 years old with acute or convalescent COVID-19. J is TRBJ1-1 and V is TRBV10-3; tentative D call: TRBD1 (6 bases). CDR3 amino acids: CAISEFEGDTEAFF. The CDR3 nucleotides are TGTGCCATCAGTGAGTTTGAGGGGGACACTGAAGCTTTCTTT.